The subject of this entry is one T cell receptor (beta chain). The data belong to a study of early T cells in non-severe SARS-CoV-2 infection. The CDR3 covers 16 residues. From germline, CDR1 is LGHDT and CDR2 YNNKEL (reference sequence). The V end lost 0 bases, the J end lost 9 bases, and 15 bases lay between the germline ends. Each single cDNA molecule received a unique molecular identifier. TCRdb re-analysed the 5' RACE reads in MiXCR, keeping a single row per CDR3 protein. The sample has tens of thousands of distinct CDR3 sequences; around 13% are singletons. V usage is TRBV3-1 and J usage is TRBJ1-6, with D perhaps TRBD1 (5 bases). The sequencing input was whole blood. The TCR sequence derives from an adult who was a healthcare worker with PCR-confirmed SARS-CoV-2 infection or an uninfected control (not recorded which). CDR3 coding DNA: TGTGCCAGCAGCCAAGATAAAGGGGAATTGGGTTCACCCCTCCACTTT. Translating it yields CASSQDKGELGSPLHF.